The 8 T cell receptor beta chains listed next were all sequenced from one sample in a study of blood T cell repertoires in COVID-19. Some clones are missing from TCRdb's copy, which holds only in-frame ones; the method was immunoSEQ multiplex PCR. The profile shows approximately 200,000 clones, about nine tenths of them singletons. The sample comprised peripheral blood. Receptors were obtained from a man aged 30-40 years with COVID-19, enrolled during active disease.

V usage is TRBV10-3 and J usage is TRBJ1-5, with a possible D match to TRBD1 (5 bases). The germline CDR1 and CDR2 sequences are ENHRY and SYGVKD. Trimming took 2 bases from V and 0 from J, leaving 14 bases between them. The CDR3 covers 17 residues. The CDR3 sequence is CAISEPRQSNSNQPQHF. The CDR3 DNA reads as TGTGCCATCAGTGAGCCAAGACAGAGCAATAGCAATCAGCCCCAGCATTTT.

The chain joins TRBV6-2 or TRBV6-3 to TRBJ2-1, with D unresolved. The CDR3 extends over 11 amino acids. V dropped 5 bases and J dropped 8 bases, with 7 bases sitting between them. From germline, CDR1 is MNHEY and CDR2 SVGEGT. The CDR3 loop is CASSHSYEQFF. Written as DNA, the CDR3 is TGTGCCAGCAGTCATAGCTATGAGCAGTTCTTC.

The rearrangement joins TRBV14 to TRBJ2-1; TRBD2 aligns across 10 bases. Per germline, CDR1 SGHDN and CDR2 FVKESK. The CDR3 sequence is 16 residues long. With 4 bases clipped from V and 3 bases from J, the junction kept 6 bases outside the gene matches. In DNA, the CDR3 is TGTGCCAGCAGCCCGATTAGCGGGGGGTTCTACAATGAGCAGTTCTTC. Translated: CASSPISGGFYNEQFF.

CDR3 residues: CASSYSSTGEKLFF. DNA of the CDR3: TGTGCCAGCAGCTACTCTTCGACGGGGGAAAAACTGTTTTTT. The chain recombines TRBV7-9 with TRBJ1-4; D call uncertain. Germline lookup yields CDR1 SEHNR and CDR2 FQNEAQ (reference sequence). The V and J ends lost 4 bases and 8 bases respectively, with 14 bases between them. The CDR3 runs 14 residues.

The rearrangement joins TRBV6-5 to TRBJ2-7, with D perhaps TRBD1 (6 bases). The V gene lost 8 bases and the J gene lost 6 bases, with 11 bases spanning the gap. This CDR3 spans 11 amino acids. CDR1 MNHEY and CDR2 SVGAGI come from the germline V gene. This chain's CDR3 is CASRAGVEQYF. The CDR3 DNA reads as TGTGCCAGCCGGGCAGGGGTCGAGCAGTACTTC.

V is TRBV5-1 and J is TRBJ2-3, with 9 bases that match TRBD2. Germline V gives CDR1 SGHRS, CDR2 YFSETQ. Trimming removed 4 bases from V and 3 bases from J; junction bases left unmatched: 6. There are 15 residues in the CDR3. The CDR3 nucleotides read TGCGCCAGCAGCCTTAGCGGGAGAGGGACAGATACGCAGTATTTT. Translating it yields CASSLSGRGTDTQYF.

The chain links TRBV5-1 to TRBJ2-1; TRBD1 agrees at 9 bases. This CDR3 region has 17 residues. Germline loops: CDR1 SGHRS, CDR2 YFSETQ. V shed 0 bases and J 7 bases; nucleotides not matched to a gene: 11. CDR3 in amino acids: CASSLALQGANWNEQFF. CDR3 bases: TGCGCCAGCAGCTTGGCCCTACAGGGGGCGAACTGGAATGAGCAGTTCTTC. Filled out from reference TRBV5-1 and TRBJ2-1, the complete variable domain reads KAGVTQTPRYLIKTRGQQVTLSCSPISGHRSVSWYQQTPGQGLQFLFEYFSETQRNKGNFPGRFSGRQFSNSRSEMNVSTLELGDSALYLCASSLALQGANWNEQFFGPGTRLTVL.

The chain uses TRBV27 and TRBJ2-4, with D perhaps TRBD2 (6 bases). Germline assignment: CDR1 MNHEY and CDR2 SMNVEV (reference sequence). There are 16 residues in the CDR3. Trimming took off 9 bases at V and 0 bases at J, with 18 bases between the two ends. CDR3 protein: CASSVGQGLAKNIQYF. The CDR3 nucleotides read TGTGCCAGTTCCGTCGGGCAGGGACTAGCCAAAAACATTCAGTACTTC.